This T cell receptor (beta chain) was retrieved from a study of control samples from healthy donors and cancer patients. This CDR3 has 13 amino acids. Germline CDR1 MNHEY, CDR2 SVGAGI. V was clipped by 2 bases and J by 2 bases, with 4 bases between them. Only in-frame clones appear in the TCRdb table, and some are missing; sequencing was by immunoSEQ multiplex PCR. This sample has about 110,000 clones, with more than 75% found just once. This receptor was obtained from a woman in her fifties or sixties with lung cancer. The chain has TRBV6-5 and TRBJ1-5; D gene unclear. Sequences were obtained from PBMCs. The CDR3 nucleotides are TGTGCCAGCAGTTACACAGGCAATCAGCCCCAGCATTTT. Its translation is CASSYTGNQPQHF.